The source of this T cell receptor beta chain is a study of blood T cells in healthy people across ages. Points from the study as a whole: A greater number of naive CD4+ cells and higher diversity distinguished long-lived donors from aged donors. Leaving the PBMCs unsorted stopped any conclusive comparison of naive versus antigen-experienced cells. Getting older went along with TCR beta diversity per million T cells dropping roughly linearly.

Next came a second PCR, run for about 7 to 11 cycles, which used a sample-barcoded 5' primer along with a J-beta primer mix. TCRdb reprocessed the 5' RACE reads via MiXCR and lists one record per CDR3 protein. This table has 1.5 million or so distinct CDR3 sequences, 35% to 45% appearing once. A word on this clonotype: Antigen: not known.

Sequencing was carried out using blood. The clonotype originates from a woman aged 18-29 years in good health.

CDR3 amino acids: CASSSLGTSGETQYF. CDR3 nucleotide sequence: TGCGCCAGCAGCTCCCTCGGGACTAGCGGAGAGACCCAGTACTTC. The rearrangement joins TRBV5-1 to TRBJ2-5; 11 nucleotides align to TRBD2. V trimming: 3 bases; J trimming: 4 bases; junction bases outside the gene matches: 5. This CDR3 region has 15 residues. Germline V gives CDR1 SGHRS, CDR2 YFSETQ.